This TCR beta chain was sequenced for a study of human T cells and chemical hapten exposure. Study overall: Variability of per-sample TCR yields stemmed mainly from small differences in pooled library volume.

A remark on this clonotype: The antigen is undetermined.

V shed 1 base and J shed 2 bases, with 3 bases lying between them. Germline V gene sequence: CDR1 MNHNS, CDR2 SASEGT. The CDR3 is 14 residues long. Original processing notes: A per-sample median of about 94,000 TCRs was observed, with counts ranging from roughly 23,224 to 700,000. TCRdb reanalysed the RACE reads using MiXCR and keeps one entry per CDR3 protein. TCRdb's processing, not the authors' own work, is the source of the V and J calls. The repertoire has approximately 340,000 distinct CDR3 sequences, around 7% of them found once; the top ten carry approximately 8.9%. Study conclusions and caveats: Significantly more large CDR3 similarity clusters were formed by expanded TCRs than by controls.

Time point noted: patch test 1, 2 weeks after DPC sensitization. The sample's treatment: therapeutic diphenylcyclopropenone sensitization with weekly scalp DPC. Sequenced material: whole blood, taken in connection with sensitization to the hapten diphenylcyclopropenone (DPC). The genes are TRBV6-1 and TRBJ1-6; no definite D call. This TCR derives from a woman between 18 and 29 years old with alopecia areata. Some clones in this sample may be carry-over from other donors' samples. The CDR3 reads CASSEDPYNSPLHF. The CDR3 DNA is TGTGCCAGCAGTGAAGACCCCTATAATTCACCCCTCCACTTT.